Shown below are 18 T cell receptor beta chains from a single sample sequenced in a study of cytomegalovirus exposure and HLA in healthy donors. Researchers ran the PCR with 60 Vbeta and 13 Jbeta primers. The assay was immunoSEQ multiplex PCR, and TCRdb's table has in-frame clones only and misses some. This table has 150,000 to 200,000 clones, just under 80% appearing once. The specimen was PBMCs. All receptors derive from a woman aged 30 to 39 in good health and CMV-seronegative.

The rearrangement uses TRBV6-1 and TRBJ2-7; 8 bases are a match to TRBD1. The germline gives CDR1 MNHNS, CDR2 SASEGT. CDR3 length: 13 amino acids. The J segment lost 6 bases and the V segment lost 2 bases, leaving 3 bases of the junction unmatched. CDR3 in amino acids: CASSEITGGEQYF. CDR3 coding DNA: TGTGCCAGCAGTGAAATTACAGGGGGCGAGCAGTACTTC.

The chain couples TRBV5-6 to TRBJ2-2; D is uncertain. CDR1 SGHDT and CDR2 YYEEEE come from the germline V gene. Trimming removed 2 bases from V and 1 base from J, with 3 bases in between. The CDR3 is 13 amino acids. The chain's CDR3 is CASSFWNTGELFF. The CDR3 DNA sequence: TGTGCCAGCAGCTTCTGGAACACCGGGGAGCTGTTTTTT.

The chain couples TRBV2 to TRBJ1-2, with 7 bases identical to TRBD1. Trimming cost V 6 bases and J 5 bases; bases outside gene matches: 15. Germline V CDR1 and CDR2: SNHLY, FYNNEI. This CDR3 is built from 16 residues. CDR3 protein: CASRDPGTVPQYGYTF. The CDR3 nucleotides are TGTGCCAGCAGGGATCCCGGGACAGTGCCCCAATATGGCTACACCTTC. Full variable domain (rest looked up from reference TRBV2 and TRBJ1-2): EPEVTQTPSHQVTQMGQEVILRCVPISNHLYFYWYRQILGQKVEFLVSFYNNEISEKSEIFDDQFSVERPDGSNFTLKIRSTKLEDSAMYFCASRDPGTVPQYGYTFGSGTRLTVV.

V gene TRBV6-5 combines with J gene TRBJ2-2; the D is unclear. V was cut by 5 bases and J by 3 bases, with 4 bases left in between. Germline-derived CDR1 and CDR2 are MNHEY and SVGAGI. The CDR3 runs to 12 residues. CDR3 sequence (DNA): TGTGCCAGCAGTCTTTACACCGGGGAGCTGTTTTTT. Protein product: CASSLYTGELFF.

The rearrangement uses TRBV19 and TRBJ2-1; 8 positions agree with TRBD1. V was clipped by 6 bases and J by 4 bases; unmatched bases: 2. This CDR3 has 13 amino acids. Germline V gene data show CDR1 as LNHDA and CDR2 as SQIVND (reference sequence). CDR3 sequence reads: CASSGTGYNEQFF. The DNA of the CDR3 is TGTGCCAGTAGCGGGACAGGATACAATGAGCAGTTCTTC.

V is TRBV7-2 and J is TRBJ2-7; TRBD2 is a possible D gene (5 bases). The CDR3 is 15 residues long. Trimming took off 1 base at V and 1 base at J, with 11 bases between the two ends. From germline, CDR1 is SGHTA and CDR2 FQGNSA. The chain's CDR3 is CASSLGGSVSYEQYF. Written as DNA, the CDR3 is TGTGCCAGCAGCTTAGGTGGTAGCGTTTCCTACGAGCAGTACTTC.

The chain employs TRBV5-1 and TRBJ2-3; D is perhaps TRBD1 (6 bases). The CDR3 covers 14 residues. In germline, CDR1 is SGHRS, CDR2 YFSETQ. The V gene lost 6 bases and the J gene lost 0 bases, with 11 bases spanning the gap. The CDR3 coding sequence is TGCGCCAGCATAAGAGGGGGAAGCACAGATACGCAGTATTTT. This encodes CASIRGGSTDTQYF.

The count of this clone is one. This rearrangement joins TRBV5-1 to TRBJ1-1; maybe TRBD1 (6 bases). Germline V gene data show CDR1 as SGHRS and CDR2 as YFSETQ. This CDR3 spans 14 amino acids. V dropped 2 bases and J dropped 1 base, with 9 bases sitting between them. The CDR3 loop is CASSLARGNTEAFF. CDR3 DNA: TGCGCCAGCAGCTTAGCCAGGGGGAACACTGAAGCTTTCTTT. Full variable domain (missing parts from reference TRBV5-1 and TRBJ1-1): KAGVTQTPRYLIKTRGQQVTLSCSPISGHRSVSWYQQTPGQGLQFLFEYFSETQRNKGNFPGRFSGRQFSNSRSEMNVSTLELGDSALYLCASSLARGNTEAFFGQGTRLTVV.

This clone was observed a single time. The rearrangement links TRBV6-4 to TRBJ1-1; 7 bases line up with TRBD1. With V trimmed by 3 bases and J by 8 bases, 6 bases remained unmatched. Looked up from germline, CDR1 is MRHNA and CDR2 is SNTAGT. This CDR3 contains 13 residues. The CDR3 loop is CASSDPGTDEAFF. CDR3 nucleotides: TGTGCCAGCAGTGATCCCGGGACAGACGAAGCTTTCTTT.

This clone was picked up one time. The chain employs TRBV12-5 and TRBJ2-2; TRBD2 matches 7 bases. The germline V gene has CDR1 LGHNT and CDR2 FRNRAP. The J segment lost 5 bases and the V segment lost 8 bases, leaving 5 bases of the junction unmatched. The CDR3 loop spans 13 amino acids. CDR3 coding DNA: TGTGCTAGTTTTTGGGAGGGGACCGGGGAGCTGTTTTTT. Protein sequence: CASFWEGTGELFF.

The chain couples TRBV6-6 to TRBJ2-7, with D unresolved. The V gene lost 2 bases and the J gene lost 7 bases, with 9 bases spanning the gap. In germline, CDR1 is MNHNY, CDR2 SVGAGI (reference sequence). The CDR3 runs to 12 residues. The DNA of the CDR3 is TGTGCCAGCAGTTACGACGGGTTGGAGCAGTACTTC. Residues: CASSYDGLEQYF.

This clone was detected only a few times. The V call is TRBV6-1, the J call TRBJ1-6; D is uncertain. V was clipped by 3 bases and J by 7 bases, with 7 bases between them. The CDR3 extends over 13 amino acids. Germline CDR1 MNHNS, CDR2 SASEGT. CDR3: CASSESVNSPLHF. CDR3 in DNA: TGTGCCAGCAGTGAGTCGGTAAATTCACCCCTCCACTTT.

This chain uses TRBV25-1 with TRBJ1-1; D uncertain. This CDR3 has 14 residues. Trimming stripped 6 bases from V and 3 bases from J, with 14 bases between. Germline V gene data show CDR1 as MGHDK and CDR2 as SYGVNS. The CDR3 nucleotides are TGTGCCAGCAGGGTGCCAGGCGCGTACACTGAAGCTTTCTTT. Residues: CASRVPGAYTEAFF.

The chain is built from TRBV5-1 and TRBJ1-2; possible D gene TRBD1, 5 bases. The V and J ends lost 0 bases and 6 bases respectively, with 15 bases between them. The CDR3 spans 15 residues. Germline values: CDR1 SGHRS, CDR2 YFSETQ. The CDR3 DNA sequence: TGCGCCAGCAGCTTGGCCGGTCAGGGTTTCGATGGCTACACCTTC. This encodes CASSLAGQGFDGYTF.

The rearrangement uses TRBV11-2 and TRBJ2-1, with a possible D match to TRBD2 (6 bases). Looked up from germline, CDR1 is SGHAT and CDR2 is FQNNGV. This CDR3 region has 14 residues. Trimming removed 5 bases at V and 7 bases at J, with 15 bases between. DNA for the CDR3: TGTGCCAGCAGCGCTCCGCGTGGGGGGAATGAGCAGTTCTTC. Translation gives CASSAPRGGNEQFF. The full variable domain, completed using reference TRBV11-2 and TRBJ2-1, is EAGVAQSPRYKIIEKRQSVAFWCNPISGHATLYWYQQILGQGPKLLIQFQNNGVVDDSQLPKDRFSAERLKGVDSTLKIQPAKLEDSAVYLCASSAPRGGNEQFFGPGTRLTVL.

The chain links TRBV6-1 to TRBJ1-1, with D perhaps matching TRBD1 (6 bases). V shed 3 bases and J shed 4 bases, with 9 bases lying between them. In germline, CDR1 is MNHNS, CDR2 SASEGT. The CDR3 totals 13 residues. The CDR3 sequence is CASSDRGSTEAFF. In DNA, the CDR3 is TGTGCCAGCAGTGACAGGGGAAGCACTGAAGCTTTCTTT.

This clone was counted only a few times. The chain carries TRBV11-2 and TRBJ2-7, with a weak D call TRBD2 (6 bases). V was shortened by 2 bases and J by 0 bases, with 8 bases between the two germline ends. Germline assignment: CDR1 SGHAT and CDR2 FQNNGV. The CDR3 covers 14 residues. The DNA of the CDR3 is TGTGCCAGCAGCTTATACGGGGGCTCCTACGAGCAGTACTTC. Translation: CASSLYGGSYEQYF.

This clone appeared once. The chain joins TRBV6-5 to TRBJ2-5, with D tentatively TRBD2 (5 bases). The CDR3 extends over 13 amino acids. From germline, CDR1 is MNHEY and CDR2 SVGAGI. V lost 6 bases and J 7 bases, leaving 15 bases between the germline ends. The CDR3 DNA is TGTGCCAGCAGACCCCCAGGAGGCTTGACCCAGTACTTC. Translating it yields CASRPPGGLTQYF.